This T cell receptor beta chain derives from a study of shared clonotypes between healthy human individuals. About the study: For every donor, three CD4 naive, three CD4 memory, two CD8 naive and one CD8 memory plates were used.

As defined, naive CD8 cells were CD45RO-negative and positively selected for CCR7, with terminally differentiated effector memory CD45RA+ cells excluded. All participating donors were Caucasian adults from Nashville, Tennessee. TCRdb keeps only in-frame clones here, not all; method: immunoSEQ multiplex PCR. The sample yields about 2.2 million clones, about 94% seen once. The ends were cut back, 4 bases at V and 10 bases at J, with 14 bases in the middle. CDR3 length equals 13 residues. Germline V gives CDR1 LGHNA, CDR2 YSLEER. The rearrangement joins TRBV4-3 to TRBJ2-1; possibly TRBD1 or TRBD2 for D (5 bases each). This TCR was recovered from a man aged 18-30 years in good health. Some clones in this sample may be carry-over from other donors' samples. Sequencing input: naive CD8+ T cells from PBMCs. The CDR3 region is CASSPARDGEQFF. As DNA, the CDR3 is TGCGCCAGCAGCCCCGCCCGGGACGGGGAGCAGTTCTTC.